This T cell receptor (beta chain) is from a study of cytomegalovirus exposure and HLA in healthy donors. Regarding the study as a whole: Indistinguishability led to the exclusion of some V segments, TRBV6-2 and TRBV6-3 included. The likely origin of a cluster of highly shared sequence variants was a sequencing artifact.

To note about this clone: Its antigen is not known. The junction does not match germline at one end; this may be a read error.

13 Jbeta primers and 60 Vbeta primers were used for the PCR. TCRdb's copy holds only in-frame clones and misses some; the assay was immunoSEQ multiplex PCR. The sample lists 120,000 or so clones, 70% to 80% occurring once. This CDR3 spans 13 amino acids. The germline gives CDR1 SSHAT, CDR2 FNYEAQ (reference sequence). The chain links TRBV7-7 to TRBJ1-1; D is unresolved. The specimen sequenced was PBMCs. This TCR derives from a middle-aged woman in good health and CMV-seropositive. The CDR3 nucleotides are TGTGCTAGCAGCTTATCCCAGAACACTGAAGCTTTCTTT. As protein: CASSLSQNTEAFF.